Given below is one TCR beta chain in context. Its antigen is currently unknown. This sample was taken from a study of CD8 T cells in Susac syndrome. Regarding the study as a whole: The relatively small number of individuals in the TCR sequencing and HLA analysis was acknowledged by the study.

Trimming removed 3 bases at V and 7 bases at J, with 18 bases between. This CDR3 is 15 amino acids long. Sequencing of TCR beta, carried out with a high-throughput approach, was applied to CD8+ and CD4+ T cells from the blood. TEMRA cells were FACS-enriched, and CD8+ and CD4+ T cells were isolated negatively. Reverse transcription used about 0.45 to 1 ug RNA and random hexamers. The method of amplification for TCR beta CDR3 was immunoSEQ multiplex PCR, covering 54 Vbeta and 13 Jbeta. TCRdb reprocessed the immunoSEQ multiplex PCR reads via MiXCR and lists one record per CDR3 protein. The table lists over 95,000 distinct CDR3 sequences, around 93% of them singletons.

This receptor was identified in a human donor in good health. The rearrangement links TRBV12-3 or TRBV12-4 to TRBJ1-2, with D unresolved. The sequencing sample was made of CD8+ T cells from PBMCs. The CDR3 DNA sequence: TGTGCCAGCAGTTTTGGGCAGGTCGTTCGTAGTGGCTACACCTTC. As protein: CASSFGQVVRSGYTF.